The next 21 T cell receptor beta chains were all read from a single sample in a study of sequential checkpoint blockade in melanoma. The treatment was: randomized to nivolumab then ipilimumab (arm A) or the reverse (arm B). Clones were read by immunoSEQ multiplex PCR, and TCRdb kept only the in-frame ones, dropping some. The sample yields roughly 21,000 clones, around 25% seen once. The material was tumor tissue (inferred from file names), obtained from a patient given nivolumab and ipilimumab in sequence. These receptor sequences come from a human donor with melanoma.

This clone was counted many times. V and J are TRBV4-1 and TRBJ1-1; unclear D gene. Germline V gene sequence: CDR1 MGHRA, CDR2 YSYEKL. The length of the CDR3 is 14 residues. V was trimmed by 7 bases and J by 1 base, leaving 13 bases between them. CDR3 protein: CASTRAGWNTEAFF. CDR3 DNA: TGCGCCAGCACCCGGGCAGGCTGGAACACTGAAGCTTTCTTT.

The chain combines TRBV5-1 with TRBJ2-3; perhaps TRBD2 as D (6 bases). Germline CDR1 is SGHRS and CDR2 is YFSETQ. CDR3 length: 15 residues. V was cut by 4 bases and J by 6 bases, with 18 bases left in between. The CDR3 DNA sequence: TGCGCCAGCAGCGAGGACACTCAGGGACTTGATACGCAGTATTTT. Translation gives CASSEDTQGLDTQYF.

This clone was observed a handful of times. The J gene is TRBJ2-7, the V gene TRBV18; either TRBD1 or TRBD2 may supply D (5 bases each). V lost 3 bases, J lost 4 bases, and 13 bases lay in between. CDR3 length: 14 amino acids. The germline gives CDR1 KGHSH, CDR2 LQKENI. CDR3 coding DNA: TGTGCCAGCTCACCGACTGGGACGGTATACGAGCAGTACTTC. Protein sequence: CASSPTGTVYEQYF.

In this sample, this clone turned up many times. The gene calls are TRBV11-3 and TRBJ1-1; TRBD1 is a possible D gene (5 bases). CDR3 length equals 14 residues. CDR1 and CDR2 (germline): SGHNT, YENEEA. V lost 8 bases, J lost 0 bases, and 13 bases lay in between. The DNA for the CDR3 is TGTGCCAGCCTGGTGCAGGGAGTGAACACTGAAGCTTTCTTT. Translated, it gives CASLVQGVNTEAFF.

This chain joins TRBV9 and TRBJ1-3; unclear D gene. Trimming left V 6 bases short and J 6 bases short, with 10 bases between. Germline V CDR1 and CDR2: SGDLS, YYNGEE. This CDR3 region has 12 residues. The CDR3 here is CASKGNENTIYF. In nucleotides, the CDR3 is TGTGCCAGCAAGGGAAATGAAAACACCATATATTTT.

This rearrangement joins TRBV15 to TRBJ2-7; D is ambiguous. V dropped 0 bases and J dropped 3 bases, with 12 bases sitting between them. Germline CDR1 reads LNHNV; CDR2 reads YYDKDF (reference sequence). CDR3 size: 15 residues. In DNA, the CDR3 is TGTGCCACCAGCAGAGATGGCCTTTCGGGCTACGAGCAGTACTTC. Translating it yields CATSRDGLSGYEQYF.

The rearrangement joins TRBV15 to TRBJ2-6; D unclear. The germline V and J ends were trimmed by 2 bases and 1 base, with 9 bases remaining between them. The germline V gene has CDR1 LNHNV and CDR2 YYDKDF (reference sequence). CDR3 length equals 16 residues. Here the CDR3 DNA reads TGTGCCACCAGCAGAAGCCGGATATCTGGGGCCAACGTCCTGACTTTC. Translating it yields CATSRSRISGANVLTF.

V gene TRBV19 combines with J gene TRBJ2-7; D gene ambiguous. Trimming took off 3 bases at V and 1 base at J, with 7 bases between the two ends. CDR1 and CDR2 from the germline V gene are LNHDA and SQIVND (reference sequence). The length of the CDR3 is 13 residues. CDR3 DNA sequence: TGTGCCAGTAGTATGGCAGTTTCCTACGAGCAGTACTTC. This encodes CASSMAVSYEQYF. The whole variable domain, filled in from reference TRBV19 and TRBJ2-7, reads DGGITQSPKYLFRKEGQNVTLSCEQNLNHDAMYWYRQDPGQGLRLIYYSQIVNDFQKGDIAEGYSVSREKKESFPLTVTSAQKNPTAFYLCASSMAVSYEQYFGPGTRLTVT.

The CDR3 sequence: CASSFWTSRDEQFF. Here the CDR3 DNA reads TGCGCCAGCAGCTTCTGGACTAGCCGCGATGAGCAGTTCTTC. The rearrangement links TRBV5-1 to TRBJ2-1, with 8 positions matching TRBD2. CDR3 length: 14 amino acids. Germline V gene lookup returns CDR1 SGHRS and CDR2 YFSETQ. The trim removed 2 bases at V and 8 bases at J, leaving 6 bases unmatched. Looking up the rest from reference TRBV5-1 and TRBJ2-1 gives the full variable domain: KAGVTQTPRYLIKTRGQQVTLSCSPISGHRSVSWYQQTPGQGLQFLFEYFSETQRNKGNFPGRFSGRQFSNSRSEMNVSTLELGDSALYLCASSFWTSRDEQFFGPGTRLTVL.

The V gene is TRBV6-8, the J gene TRBJ1-4, with 7 bases that match TRBD1. The CDR3 consists of 15 residues. Germline V gives CDR1 MNHGY, CDR2 SAAAGT. V shed 9 bases, J shed 5 bases, and the junction held 12 bases outside the gene matches. This CDR3 reads CASMPRQGRNEKLFF. For the CDR3, the DNA is TGTGCCAGTATGCCGCGACAGGGCCGAAATGAAAAACTGTTTTTT.

This chain links TRBV2 with TRBJ1-5; no firm D call. The CDR3 sequence is 12 residues long. Germline lookup yields CDR1 SNHLY and CDR2 FYNNEI. Trimming took off 8 bases at V and 1 base at J, with 6 bases between the two ends. In DNA, the CDR3 is TGTGCCAGCGGAGAGAGCAATCAGCCCCAGCATTTT. Translation: CASGESNQPQHF.

The chain carries TRBV19 and TRBJ2-7; D unclear. Germline loops: CDR1 LNHDA, CDR2 SQIVND (reference sequence). This CDR3 has 13 residues. V lost 2 bases to trimming and J lost 2 bases, with 7 bases between them. This chain's CDR3 is CASSISAAYEQYF. CDR3 bases: TGTGCCAGTAGTATATCGGCAGCCTACGAGCAGTACTTC.

This chain connects TRBV18 to TRBJ1-2, with a tentative D call TRBD1 (6 bases). The ends were cut back, 3 bases at V and 6 bases at J, with 8 bases in the middle. The CDR3 totals 12 residues. Germline V gene lookup returns CDR1 KGHSH and CDR2 LQKENI. CDR3: CASSPNRDGYTF. Written as DNA, the CDR3 is TGTGCCAGCTCACCCAACAGGGATGGCTACACCTTC. Based on the CDR3 plus reference TRBV18 and TRBJ1-2, the full variable domain is NAGVMQNPRHLVRRRGQEARLRCSPMKGHSHVYWYRQLPEEGLKFMVYLQKENIIDESGMPKERFSAEFPKEGPSILRIQQVVRGDSAAYFCASSPNRDGYTFGSGTRLTVV.

This rearrangement joins TRBV19 to TRBJ1-2, with D possibly matching TRBD1 (6 bases). V was trimmed by 7 bases and J by 7 bases, leaving 25 bases between them. The CDR3 length is 16 residues. Germline V gene data show CDR1 as LNHDA and CDR2 as SQIVND (reference sequence). The CDR3 DNA reads as TGTGCCAGTAATAATAACCGAGAGCAGGGGCGGCGTGGCTACACCTTC. It encodes CASNNNREQGRRGYTF.

The table lists this clone with many counts. The chain employs TRBV11-1 and TRBJ1-1, with TRBD1 identical over 7 bases. With V trimmed by 3 bases and J by 0 bases, 4 bases remained unmatched. The length of the CDR3 is 15 residues. CDR1 is SGHAT, CDR2 FQDESV, per germline (reference sequence). The CDR3 bases are TGTGCCAGCAGCTTCGCCGGGACAGTGAACACTGAAGCTTTCTTT. Translated, it gives CASSFAGTVNTEAFF.

A few counts support this clone. This chain uses TRBV6-8 with TRBJ2-1; 9 positions match TRBD2. The CDR3 has 14 amino acids. Trimming cost V 10 bases and J 9 bases; bases outside gene matches: 13. Germline-derived CDR1 and CDR2 are MNHGY and SAAAGT. CDR3 residues: CAIRSSGGGSEQFF. CDR3 coding DNA: TGTGCCATCAGGAGTAGCGGGGGAGGAAGTGAGCAGTTCTTC.

There are a few counts of this clone. The chain combines TRBV25-1 with TRBJ2-7; 8 nucleotides align to TRBD2. This CDR3 is built from 15 residues. Trimming removed 5 bases from V and 4 bases from J; junction bases left unmatched: 10. In germline, CDR1 is MGHDK, CDR2 SYGVNS. Here the CDR3 reads CASSPGTGGRYEQYF. CDR3 nucleotides: TGTGCCAGCAGTCCTGGGACGGGAGGGCGGTACGAGCAGTACTTC.

V is TRBV6-8 and J is TRBJ1-5, with D maybe TRBD1 (6 bases). Germline assignment: CDR1 MNHGY and CDR2 SAAAGT. V was pared by 0 bases and J by 0 bases, with 24 bases between. The CDR3 has 21 residues. CDR3 amino acids: CASSYSSTSGDSMYSNQPQHF. CDR3 in DNA: TGTGCCAGCAGTTACTCGAGTACTTCAGGGGATTCGATGTATAGCAATCAGCCCCAGCATTTT.

Worth noting for this clone: One end of the junction is discordant with germline, which a read error may explain. V gene TRBV7-6 combines with J gene TRBJ2-3, with D maybe TRBD1 (6 bases). The CDR3 has 16 amino acids. Germline lookup yields CDR1 SGHVS and CDR2 FNYEAQ. The CDR3 is CASSLGIDRLTDTQYF. CDR3 DNA sequence: TGTGCTAGCAGCTTAGGGATCGACAGGCTCACAGATACGCAGTATTTT. Filled out from reference TRBV7-6 and TRBJ2-3, the complete variable domain reads GAGVSQSPRYKVTKRGQDVALRCDPISGHVSLYWYRQALGQGPEFLTYFNYEAQQDKSGLPNDRFSAERPEGSISTLTIQRTEQRDSAMYRCASSLGIDRLTDTQYFGPGTRLTVL.

This clone was observed a handful of times. CDR3 coding DNA: TGCGCCAGCAGCCAATCAGGGCCCAACACTGAAGCTTTCTTT. It is translated as CASSQSGPNTEAFF. The V gene is TRBV1, the J gene TRBJ1-1; TRBD1, the D gene given by the table, was not confirmed from the DNA. TRBV1 is reported as a pseudogene. CDR3 length: 14 residues.

The chain joins TRBV7-2 to TRBJ2-1; TRBD2 agrees at 10 bases. The length of the CDR3 is 16 residues. The germline V gene encodes CDR1 SGHTA and CDR2 FQGNSA. The ends lost 5 bases at V and 7 bases at J; junction bases unmatched: 11. The CDR3 DNA reads TGTGCCAGCAGCCCTTACTCAGCGGGGGGGGAGAATGAGCAGTTCTTC. Translation: CASSPYSAGGENEQFF.